Each of the 21 T cell receptor beta chains below was sequenced from the same sample in a study of T-cell reconstitution after alpha-beta-depleted transplantation in children. A TCRbeta library incorporating unique molecular identifiers was prepared. TCRdb reprocessed the PCR reads via MiXCR and lists one record per CDR3 protein. The data hold hundreds of thousands of distinct CDR3 sequences, with 7.5% to 9.5% observed a single time. The material sequenced was PBMCs, mostly from graft donor cells, taken 180 days after TCRalphabeta/CD19-depleted stem cell transplant. The receptors were sampled from a male patient aged 10 to 17 who had a stem cell transplant for acute lymphoblastic leukemia, so the T cells may come from the graft donor.

This clonotype was seen ten or more times. This rearrangement joins TRBV6-5 to TRBJ1-2, with 7 bases that match TRBD1. The junction had 2 bases not matched to a gene; V was cut back by 2 bases and J by 8 bases. The CDR3 loop spans 12 amino acids. The germline V gene encodes CDR1 MNHEY and CDR2 SVGAGI. DNA of the CDR3: TGTGCCAGCAGTTACAACAGGGGCGGCTACACCTTC. It encodes CASSYNRGGYTF.

Many counts were recorded for this clonotype. The V and J genes are TRBV10-1 and TRBJ2-7; tentative D call: TRBD2 (6 bases). Deletions cut 7 bases from V and 4 bases from J, with 17 bases between. Germline assignment: CDR1 WNHNN and CDR2 SYGVQD (reference sequence). The CDR3 spans 14 residues. The CDR3 bases are TGCGCCAGCATTACACCGGGACTCCTTTACGAGCAGTACTTC. It translates to CASITPGLLYEQYF.

This clonotype was detected many times. The chain carries TRBV12-3 or TRBV12-4 and TRBJ2-3; D remains ambiguous. The CDR3 totals 12 residues. V lost 7 bases and J 1 base, leaving 6 bases between the germline ends. CDR3 sequence reads: CASTRGTDTQYF. The DNA for the CDR3 is TGTGCCAGCACCCGAGGCACAGATACGCAGTATTTT.

This clonotype was picked up a small number of times. The chain carries TRBV7-9 and TRBJ1-2; 9 nucleotides match TRBD1. Germline V CDR1 and CDR2: SEHNR, FQNEAQ (reference sequence). J was trimmed by 8 bases and V by 5 bases; bases with no gene match: 12. The CDR3 totals 15 residues. The CDR3 spells CASSPWEQGARGYTF. DNA of the CDR3: TGTGCCAGCAGCCCCTGGGAACAGGGGGCTCGGGGCTACACCTTC.

This clonotype was picked up many times. CDR3 in amino acids: CASRGLAVYEQYF. CDR3 nucleotides: TGTGCCAGCAGGGGACTAGCGGTCTACGAGCAGTACTTC. This rearrangement joins TRBV2 to TRBJ2-7; 11 bases line up with TRBD2. Trimming cost V 6 bases and J 3 bases; bases outside gene matches: 1. CDR1 and CDR2 (germline): SNHLY, FYNNEI. The CDR3 runs 13 residues.

This clonotype was recorded at least ten times. The gene calls are TRBV3-1 and TRBJ1-6; D possibly corresponds to TRBD1 (6 bases). This CDR3 has 14 amino acids. Per the germline V gene, CDR1 is LGHDT and CDR2 is YNNKEL (reference sequence). Trimming removed 1 base from V and 13 bases from J, with 14 bases in between. CDR3 sequence (DNA): TGTGCCAGCAGCCAAGGCTATACAGGGTCCCCCCTCCACTTT. Its translation: CASSQGYTGSPLHF.

Ten or more counts support this clonotype. The gene calls are TRBV4-1 and TRBJ1-1, with a weak D call TRBD1 (5 bases). Trimming took off 0 bases at V and 1 base at J, with 6 bases between the two ends. CDR1 is MGHRA and CDR2 is YSYEKL in the germline V gene. The CDR3 spans 14 residues. The chain's CDR3 is CASSQDGQNTEAFF. For the CDR3, the DNA is TGCGCCAGCAGCCAAGATGGACAGAACACTGAAGCTTTCTTT.

This clonotype was seen repeatedly, ten times or more. The V call is TRBV20-1, the J call TRBJ2-5; maybe TRBD2 (5 bases). Germline V gene sequence: CDR1 DFQATT, CDR2 SNEGSKA (reference sequence). Trimming took off 6 bases at V and 3 bases at J, with 23 bases between the two ends. The CDR3 contains 16 residues. CDR3 sequence (DNA): TGCAGTGCCAGTCCCATCGCGGCTAGCAAAAAAGAGACCCAGTACTTC. Protein: CSASPIAASKKETQYF.

In this sample, this clonotype turned up many times. V gene TRBV4-3 combines with J gene TRBJ1-2; D gene ambiguous. This CDR3 has 17 residues. V lost 0 bases and J lost 2, with 16 bases in between. Per the germline V gene, CDR1 is LGHNA and CDR2 is YSLEER. The CDR3 DNA sequence: TGCGCCAGCAGCCAAGATCACGCAGGCCGAACCAACTATGGCTACACCTTC. It yields the protein CASSQDHAGRTNYGYTF.

This clonotype was detected ten times or more. This sequence joins TRBV7-9 and TRBJ2-3, with 9 positions matching TRBD2. V shed 5 bases and J 5 bases; nucleotides not matched to a gene: 11. CDR3 length equals 16 residues. Germline V gives CDR1 SEHNR, CDR2 FQNEAQ (reference sequence). The CDR3 nucleotides read TGTGCCAGCAGCCAAGCCCAACTAGCGGGTAAAGATACGCAGTATTTT. Amino acids: CASSQAQLAGKDTQYF.

This clonotype appeared many times. The chain uses TRBV7-2 and TRBJ2-3; D remains unclear. Germline CDR1 is SGHTA and CDR2 is FQGNSA. With 2 bases removed from V and 0 bases from J, the gap between germline ends came to 6 bases. CDR3 length: 14 residues. CDR3 loop: CASSLFTSTDTQYF. Here the CDR3 DNA reads TGTGCCAGCAGCTTATTTACTAGCACAGATACGCAGTATTTT. The whole variable domain, remainder taken from reference TRBV7-2 and TRBJ2-3, is GAGVSQSPSNKVTEKGKDVELRCDPISGHTALYWYRQSLGQGLEFLIYFQGNSAPDKSGLPSDRFSAERTGGSVSTLTIQRTQQEDSAVYLCASSLFTSTDTQYFGPGTRLTVL.

This clonotype was observed at least ten times. The V and J genes are TRBV20-1 and TRBJ2-1; TRBD2 aligns across 7 bases. The CDR3 has 18 residues. Germline CDR1 and CDR2: DFQATT and SNEGSKA (reference sequence). V lost 4 bases, J lost 3 bases, and 18 bases stayed unmatched. This CDR3 is CSAKSRIARDYNYNEQFF. CDR3 nucleotides: TGCAGTGCTAAATCCCGCATCGCGCGGGACTACAACTACAATGAGCAGTTCTTC.

This clonotype was observed at least ten times. The J gene is TRBJ2-2, the V gene TRBV6-1; 8 bases are shared with TRBD2. The trim removed 3 bases at V and 9 bases at J, leaving 3 bases unmatched. The CDR3 loop spans 13 amino acids. CDR1 is MNHNS, CDR2 SASEGT, per germline. Here the CDR3 reads CASSESGRWELFF. The CDR3 DNA is TGTGCCAGCAGTGAGAGCGGGAGATGGGAGCTGTTTTTT.

This clonotype was counted only a few times. J is TRBJ2-2 and V is TRBV5-4; 7 bases align to TRBD2. Looked up from germline, CDR1 is SGHNT and CDR2 is YYREEE (reference sequence). The CDR3 runs 17 residues. Losses at the gene ends were 0 bases for V and 0 bases for J; bases not matched to a gene: 5. CDR3 loop: CASSLALAASNTGELFF. The DNA for the CDR3 is TGTGCCAGCAGCTTGGCCCTAGCGGCCTCGAACACCGGGGAGCTGTTTTTT.

This clonotype was recorded many times. The V call is TRBV25-1, the J call TRBJ2-3; TRBD2 matches at 9 bases. CDR3 length: 14 residues. The V and J ends lost 5 bases and 5 bases, in that order; junction bases with no gene match: 5. CDR1 MGHDK and CDR2 SYGVNS come from the germline V gene. CDR3 residues: CASSQAGGRDTQYF. The CDR3 DNA is TGTGCCAGCAGTCAGGCGGGGGGGCGAGATACGCAGTATTTT.

Ten or more counts support this clonotype. This chain's CDR3 is CASNPTGTYEQYF. The CDR3 DNA follows: TGTGCCAGCAACCCGACAGGGACCTACGAGCAGTACTTC. This chain links TRBV12-3 or TRBV12-4 with TRBJ2-7; 7 bases are a match to TRBD1. V trimming: 7 bases; J trimming: 2 bases; junction bases outside the gene matches: 5. The CDR3 covers 13 residues.

This clonotype was found many times. The chain uses TRBV15 and TRBJ2-7; TRBD2 aligns across 11 bases. V lost 2 bases and J lost 3; bases outside the gene matches: 9. The CDR3 spans 17 residues. Germline CDR1 LNHNV, CDR2 YYDKDF (reference sequence). CDR3 bases: TGTGCCACCAGCAGATTACCGGGACTAGCGGTGGTCTACGAGCAGTACTTC. This sequence encodes CATSRLPGLAVVYEQYF.

This clonotype was observed at least ten times. The genes are TRBV20-1 and TRBJ2-3, with 7 nucleotides matching TRBD2. V shed 6 bases, J shed 6 bases, and the junction held 15 bases outside the gene matches. The CDR3 totals 15 residues. The V gene's germline CDR1 is DFQATT and CDR2 SNEGSKA (reference sequence). DNA of the CDR3: TGCAGTGCCAAACTAACTAGCGTTAGAGGGGATACGCAGTATTTT. Protein sequence: CSAKLTSVRGDTQYF.

This clonotype was seen ten or more times. This chain connects TRBV12-3 or TRBV12-4 to TRBJ2-7; D gene unclear. Trimming took off 3 bases at V and 7 bases at J, with 7 bases between the two ends. CDR3 length: 11 amino acids. The CDR3 sequence: CASSFSTEQYF. The CDR3 nucleotides read TGTGCCAGCAGTTTTTCTACGGAGCAGTACTTC.

This clonotype was counted many times. The CDR3 protein is CASSLFAGGSRTDTQYF. As DNA, the CDR3 is TGTGCCAGCAGCTTATTCGCAGGGGGTTCACGCACAGATACGCAGTATTTT. The chain has TRBV7-2 and TRBJ2-3; 7 bases align to TRBD1. V was clipped by 2 bases and J by 1 base; unmatched bases: 9. The germline gives CDR1 SGHTA, CDR2 FQGNSA. The CDR3 has 17 residues.

In its sample, this clonotype was seen many times. V is TRBV28 and J is TRBJ2-5; 9 bases line up with TRBD2. Germline CDR1 is MDHEN and CDR2 is SYDVKM. The CDR3 runs to 17 residues. V gave up 6 bases and J gave up 2 bases; unmatched junction bases: 13. The CDR3 coding sequence is TGTGCCAGCAGCCTAGGGGCTAGCGGGGCAGGTCAAGAGACCCAGTACTTC. This sequence encodes CASSLGASGAGQETQYF. The full variable domain, completed using reference TRBV28 and TRBJ2-5, is DVKVTQSSRYLVKRTGEKVFLECVQDMDHENMFWYRQDPGLGLRLIYFSYDVKMKEKGDIPEGYSVSREKKERFSLILESASTNQTSMYLCASSLGASGAGQETQYFGPGTRLLVL.